Shown below are 19 T cell receptor beta chains from a single sample sequenced in a study of cytomegalovirus exposure and HLA in healthy donors. A multiplex PCR was run with 60 Vbeta primers and 13 Jbeta primers. Here immunoSEQ multiplex PCR was the method, and the copy in TCRdb shows in-frame clones only, minus some. The sample includes some 190,000 clones, around 87% of them seen just once. Input material: PBMCs. These receptors were taken from a boy aged 2 to 10 in good health and CMV-seronegative.

This sequence joins TRBV2 and TRBJ1-1; tentatively, D is TRBD1 (6 bases). The CDR3 loop spans 13 amino acids. CDR1 is SNHLY and CDR2 is FYNNEI in the germline V gene. The germline V and J ends were trimmed by 11 bases and 1 base, with 14 bases remaining between them. CDR3 residues: CAGHRETNTEAFF. The CDR3 DNA reads as TGTGCCGGACACAGGGAGACGAACACTGAAGCTTTCTTT.

The chain couples TRBV6-5 to TRBJ1-2; D may be TRBD1 (5 bases). Germline V gives CDR1 MNHEY, CDR2 SVGAGI. V lost 6 bases and J lost 0, with 14 bases in between. CDR3 size: 15 residues. The CDR3 loop reads CASSDRGGSNYGYTF. CDR3 DNA sequence: TGTGCCAGCAGCGATCGGGGGGGGTCTAACTATGGCTACACCTTC.

This rearrangement joins TRBV28 to TRBJ2-7; 9 nucleotides agree with TRBD1. The CDR3 contains 13 residues. Germline V gene data show CDR1 as MDHEN and CDR2 as SYDVKM. V shed 7 bases and J 2 bases; nucleotides not matched to a gene: 3. CDR3 amino acids: CASTGQGTYEQYF. The CDR3 nucleotides are TGTGCCAGCACCGGACAGGGGACCTACGAGCAGTACTTC.

The J gene is TRBJ2-2, the V gene TRBV19, with D hard to call. Germline assignment: CDR1 LNHDA and CDR2 SQIVND (reference sequence). Between the trimmed V and J ends, which lost 6 bases and 3 bases, there was a span of 17 bases. This CDR3 contains 16 residues. CDR3 DNA: TGTGCCAGTAGCCTCCTGGGTAGCCGCGACACCGGGGAGCTGTTTTTT. Its translation: CASSLLGSRDTGELFF.

The CDR3 here is CASSLRPGGTDTQYF. In DNA, the CDR3 is TGTGCCAGCAGTTTAAGGCCAGGGGGTACAGATACGCAGTATTTT. The rearrangement uses TRBV27 and TRBJ2-3; 7 positions agree with TRBD1. The CDR3 has 15 amino acids. Losses at the gene ends were 2 bases for V and 3 bases for J; bases not matched to a gene: 5. Per germline, CDR1 MNHEY and CDR2 SMNVEV (reference sequence).

This clone showed up just a few times. The J gene is TRBJ1-2, the V gene TRBV6-6; possible D gene TRBD1, 5 bases. Germline lookup yields CDR1 MNHNY and CDR2 SVGAGI (reference sequence). V lost 4 bases, J lost 8 bases, and 11 bases lay in between. This CDR3 has 12 residues. The CDR3 coding sequence is TGTGCCAGCAGTTCACAGGATCGAGGCTACACCTTC. Protein sequence: CASSSQDRGYTF.

The chain joins TRBV28 to TRBJ2-7; D unclear. Per germline, CDR1 MDHEN and CDR2 SYDVKM. The CDR3 has 15 residues. V was pared by 5 bases and J by 3 bases, with 17 bases between. The CDR3 sequence is CASSPPGAVGYEQYF. The CDR3 DNA reads as TGTGCCAGCAGTCCCCCTGGAGCAGTAGGCTACGAGCAGTACTTC.

The V gene is TRBV13, the J gene TRBJ2-1; no firm D call. The V gene lost 2 bases and the J gene lost 9 bases, with 17 bases spanning the gap. The CDR3 sequence is 15 residues long. Germline assignment: CDR1 PRHDT and CDR2 FYEKMQ (reference sequence). The CDR3 DNA follows: TGTGCCAGCAGCTTAATCTCCCCGGGTCACACTGAGCAGTTCTTC. It encodes CASSLISPGHTEQFF.

This chain links TRBV30 with TRBJ1-1; D call uncertain. The germline V and J ends were trimmed by 0 bases and 11 bases, with 10 bases remaining between them. The V gene's germline CDR1 is GTSNPN and CDR2 SVGIG (reference sequence). The length of the CDR3 is 11 residues. The CDR3 DNA sequence: TGTGCCTGGAGTGTACATATAATGGCTTTCTTT. As protein: CAWSVHIMAFF.

The chain links TRBV6-1 to TRBJ2-7; 10 nucleotides agree with TRBD2. Per germline, CDR1 MNHNS and CDR2 SASEGT. The CDR3 covers 15 residues. J lost 2 bases, V lost 7 bases, and 8 bases had no gene match. Here the CDR3 reads CASKIGLAVTYEQYF. In DNA form, the CDR3 reads TGTGCCAGCAAAATTGGACTAGCGGTTACCTACGAGCAGTACTTC.

The V gene is TRBV6-5, the J gene TRBJ1-2, with 9 bases matching TRBD1. Trimming took 6 bases from V and 4 from J; bases not matched to a gene: 6. Per the germline V gene, CDR1 is MNHEY and CDR2 is SVGAGI. CDR3 length: 14 amino acids. The CDR3 spells CASSPQGAGYGYTF. DNA of the CDR3: TGTGCCAGCAGCCCACAGGGGGCGGGCTATGGCTACACCTTC.

V is TRBV15 and J is TRBJ2-2; D gene ambiguous. Deletions cut 3 bases from V and 1 base from J, with 9 bases between. CDR1 is LNHNV, CDR2 YYDKDF, per germline (reference sequence). This CDR3 is built from 15 residues. The CDR3 sequence: CATSRTRQNTGELFF. CDR3 nucleotide sequence: TGTGCCACCAGCAGGACACGACAGAACACCGGGGAGCTGTTTTTT.

The chain recombines TRBV6-1 with TRBJ1-6; possibly TRBD1 for D (5 bases). Trimming left V 2 bases short and J 10 bases short, with 12 bases between. The CDR3 consists of 14 residues. Per the germline V gene, CDR1 is MNHNS and CDR2 is SASEGT. DNA for the CDR3: TGTGCCAGCAGTGAAATCCAGGGAGGATCACCCCTCCACTTT. It codes for CASSEIQGGSPLHF.

The chain carries TRBV28 and TRBJ1-1, with a tentative D call TRBD1 (6 bases). V was clipped by 5 bases and J by 8 bases, with 15 bases between them. CDR1 is MDHEN, CDR2 SYDVKM, per germline. CDR3 length: 13 residues. CDR3 amino acids: CASSQGGNWEAFF. The CDR3 DNA follows: TGTGCCAGCAGTCAAGGGGGTAACTGGGAAGCTTTCTTT.

This chain links TRBV7-2 with TRBJ1-2; no reliable D call. Germline V gene data show CDR1 as SGHTA and CDR2 as FQGNSA. The CDR3 is 13 amino acids. V lost 3 bases to trimming and J lost 4 bases, with 9 bases between them. CDR3 in DNA: TGTGCCAGCAGCTTCCAGGTGCGCTATGGCTACACCTTC. Its translation: CASSFQVRYGYTF.

The CDR3 DNA sequence: TGTGCCAGCAGTAGTCGAGCCCAAGAGACCCAGTACTTC. Its translation: CASSSRAQETQYF. The chain carries TRBV2 and TRBJ2-5, with D uncertain. Germline V lookup: CDR1 SNHLY, CDR2 FYNNEI. The V end was cut by 5 bases, the J end by 1 base, with 8 bases between. The CDR3 length is 13 residues.

The CDR3 sequence is CASSPATGTGSSYEQYF. CDR3 bases: TGTGCCAGCAGCCCCGCGACGGGGACAGGGAGCTCCTACGAGCAGTACTTC. The V and J genes are TRBV7-8 and TRBJ2-7; 9 bases are shared with TRBD1. The length of the CDR3 is 17 residues. The junction had 11 bases not matched to a gene; V was cut back by 5 bases and J by 0 bases. The germline gives CDR1 SGHVS, CDR2 FQNEAQ. Drawing the rest from reference TRBV7-8 and TRBJ2-7, the complete variable domain is GAGVSQSPRYKVAKRGQDVALRCDPISGHVSLFWYQQALGQGPEFLTYFQNEAQLDKSGLPSDRFFAERPEGSVSTLKIQRTQQEDSAVYLCASSPATGTGSSYEQYFGPGTRLTVT.

The chain joins TRBV19 to TRBJ2-7, with D maybe TRBD1 (5 bases). The CDR3 is made up of 13 amino acids. Looked up from germline, CDR1 is LNHDA and CDR2 is SQIVND (reference sequence). Trimming took 10 bases from V and 2 from J, leaving 15 bases between them. CDR3 DNA sequence: TGTGCCACTTCATGGGGCCCAACCTACGAGCAGTACTTC. Encoded protein: CATSWGPTYEQYF.

The rearrangement joins TRBV9 to TRBJ2-7, with TRBD2 matching over 8 bases. CDR3 length: 15 residues. V shed 4 bases and J 2 bases; nucleotides not matched to a gene: 8. CDR1 is SGDLS, CDR2 YYNGEE, per germline. CDR3: CASSPSGGLTYEQYF. CDR3 in DNA: TGTGCCAGCAGCCCCAGCGGGGGTTTGACCTACGAGCAGTACTTC.